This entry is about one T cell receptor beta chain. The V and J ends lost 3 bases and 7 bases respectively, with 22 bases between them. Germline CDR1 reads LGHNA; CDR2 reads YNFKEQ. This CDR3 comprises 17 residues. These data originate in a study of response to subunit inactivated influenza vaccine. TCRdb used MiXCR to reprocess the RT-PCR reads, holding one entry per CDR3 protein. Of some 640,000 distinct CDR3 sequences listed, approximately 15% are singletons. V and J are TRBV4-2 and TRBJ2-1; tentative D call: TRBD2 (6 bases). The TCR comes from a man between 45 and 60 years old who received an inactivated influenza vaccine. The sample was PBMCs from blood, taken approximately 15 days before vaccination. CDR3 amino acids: CASSHPTSRPAGNEQFF. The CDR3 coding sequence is TGTGCCAGCAGCCATCCCACTTCTCGACCCGCGGGAAATGAGCAGTTCTTC.